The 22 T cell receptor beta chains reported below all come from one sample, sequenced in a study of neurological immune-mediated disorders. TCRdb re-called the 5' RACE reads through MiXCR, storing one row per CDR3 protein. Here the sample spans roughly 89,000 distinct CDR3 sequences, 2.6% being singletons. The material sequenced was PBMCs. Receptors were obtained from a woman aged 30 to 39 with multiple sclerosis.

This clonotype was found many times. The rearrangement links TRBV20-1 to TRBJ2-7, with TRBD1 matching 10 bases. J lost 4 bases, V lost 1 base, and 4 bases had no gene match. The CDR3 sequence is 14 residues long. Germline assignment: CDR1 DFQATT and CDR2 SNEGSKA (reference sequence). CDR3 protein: CSARGDRGWYEQYF. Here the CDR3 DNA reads TGCAGTGCTAGAGGGGACAGGGGTTGGTACGAGCAGTACTTC.

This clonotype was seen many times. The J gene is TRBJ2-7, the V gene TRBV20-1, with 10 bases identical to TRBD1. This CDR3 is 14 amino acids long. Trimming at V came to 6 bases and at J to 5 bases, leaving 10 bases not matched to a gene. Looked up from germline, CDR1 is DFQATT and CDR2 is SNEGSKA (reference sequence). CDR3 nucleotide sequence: TGCAGTGCCCTGCCCGGGACAGGGGATCACGAGCAGTACTTC. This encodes CSALPGTGDHEQYF.

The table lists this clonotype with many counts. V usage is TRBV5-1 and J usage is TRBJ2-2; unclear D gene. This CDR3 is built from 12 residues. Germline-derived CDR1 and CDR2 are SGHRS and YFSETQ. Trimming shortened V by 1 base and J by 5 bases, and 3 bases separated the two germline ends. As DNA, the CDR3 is TGCGCCAGCAGCTTGATTACCGGGGAGCTGTTTTTT. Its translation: CASSLITGELFF.

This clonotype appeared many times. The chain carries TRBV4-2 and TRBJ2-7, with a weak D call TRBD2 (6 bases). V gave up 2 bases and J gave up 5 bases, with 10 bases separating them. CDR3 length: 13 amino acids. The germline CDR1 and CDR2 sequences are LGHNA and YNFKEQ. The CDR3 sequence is CASSQWDLDEQYF. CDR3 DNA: TGTGCCAGCAGCCAATGGGACTTGGACGAGCAGTACTTC.

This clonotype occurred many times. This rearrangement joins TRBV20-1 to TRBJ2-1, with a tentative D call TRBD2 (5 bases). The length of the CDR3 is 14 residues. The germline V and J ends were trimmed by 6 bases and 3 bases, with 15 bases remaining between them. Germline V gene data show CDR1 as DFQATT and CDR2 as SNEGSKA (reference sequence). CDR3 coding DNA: TGCAGTGCCCCCGCGAGGGAGATCTACAATGAGCAGTTCTTC. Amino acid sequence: CSAPAREIYNEQFF.

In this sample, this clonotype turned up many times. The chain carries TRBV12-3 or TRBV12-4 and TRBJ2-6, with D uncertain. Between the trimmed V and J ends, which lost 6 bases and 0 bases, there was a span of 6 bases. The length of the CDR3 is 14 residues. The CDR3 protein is CASSLDSGANVLTF. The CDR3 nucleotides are TGTGCCAGCAGCCTCGACTCTGGGGCCAACGTCCTGACTTTC.

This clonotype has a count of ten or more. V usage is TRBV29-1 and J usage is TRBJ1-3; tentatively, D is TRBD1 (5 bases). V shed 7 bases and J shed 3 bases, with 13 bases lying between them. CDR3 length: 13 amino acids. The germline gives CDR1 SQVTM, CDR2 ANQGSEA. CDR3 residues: CSAGWGDGNTIYF. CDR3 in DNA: TGCAGCGCTGGTTGGGGGGATGGAAACACCATATATTTT.

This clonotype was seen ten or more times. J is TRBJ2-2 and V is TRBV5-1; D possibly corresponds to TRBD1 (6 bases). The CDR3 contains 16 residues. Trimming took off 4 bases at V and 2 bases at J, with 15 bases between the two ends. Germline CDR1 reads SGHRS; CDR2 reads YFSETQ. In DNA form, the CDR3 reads TGCGCCAGCAGCCCAAAGACAGGAACCAACACCGGGGAGCTGTTTTTT. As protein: CASSPKTGTNTGELFF.

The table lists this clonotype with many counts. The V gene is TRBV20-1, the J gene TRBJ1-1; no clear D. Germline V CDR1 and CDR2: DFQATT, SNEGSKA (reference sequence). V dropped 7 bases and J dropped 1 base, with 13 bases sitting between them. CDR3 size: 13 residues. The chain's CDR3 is CSVLKAPNTEAFF. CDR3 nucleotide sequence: TGCAGTGTTTTAAAGGCACCGAACACTGAAGCTTTCTTT.

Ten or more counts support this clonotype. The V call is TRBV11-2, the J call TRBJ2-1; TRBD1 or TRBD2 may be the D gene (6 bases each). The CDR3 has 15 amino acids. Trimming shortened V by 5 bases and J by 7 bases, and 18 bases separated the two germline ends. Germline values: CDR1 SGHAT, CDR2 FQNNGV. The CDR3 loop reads CASSTRLGQGNEQFF. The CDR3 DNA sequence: TGTGCCAGCAGCACTAGACTAGGTCAGGGGAATGAGCAGTTCTTC.

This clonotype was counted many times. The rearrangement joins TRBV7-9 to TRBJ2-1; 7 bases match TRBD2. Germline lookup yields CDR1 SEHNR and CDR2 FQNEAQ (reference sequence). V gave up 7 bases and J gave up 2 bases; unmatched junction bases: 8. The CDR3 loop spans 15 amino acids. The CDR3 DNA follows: TGTGCCAGCACCCACCGGGCGGGAGCCTACAATGAGCAGTTCTTC. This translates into CASTHRAGAYNEQFF.

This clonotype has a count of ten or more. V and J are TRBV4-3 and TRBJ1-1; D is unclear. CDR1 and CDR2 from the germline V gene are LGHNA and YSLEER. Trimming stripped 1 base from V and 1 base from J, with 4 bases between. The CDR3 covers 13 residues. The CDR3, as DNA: TGCGCCAGCAGCCAAGTAGAGAACACTGAAGCTTTCTTT. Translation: CASSQVENTEAFF.

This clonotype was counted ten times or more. This CDR3 reads CASSPQGAYYGYTF. The CDR3 DNA follows: TGTGCCAGCAGTCCACAGGGGGCCTACTATGGCTACACCTTC. The rearrangement links TRBV7-2 to TRBJ1-2; 9 bases line up with TRBD1. The CDR3 has 14 amino acids. Per germline, CDR1 SGHTA and CDR2 FQGNSA. Germline trimming cut 6 bases from V and 3 bases from J; bases unmatched to any gene: 5.

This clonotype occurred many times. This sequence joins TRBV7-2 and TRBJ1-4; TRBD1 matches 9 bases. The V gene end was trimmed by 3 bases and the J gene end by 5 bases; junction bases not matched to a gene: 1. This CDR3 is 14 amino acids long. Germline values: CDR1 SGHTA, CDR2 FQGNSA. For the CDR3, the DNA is TGTGCCAGCAGCTTGGGGACAGGGAATGAAAAACTGTTTTTT. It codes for CASSLGTGNEKLFF.

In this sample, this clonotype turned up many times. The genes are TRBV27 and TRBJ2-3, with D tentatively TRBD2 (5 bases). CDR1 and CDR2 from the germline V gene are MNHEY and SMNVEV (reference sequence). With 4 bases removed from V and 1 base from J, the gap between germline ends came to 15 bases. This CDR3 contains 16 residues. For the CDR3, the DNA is TGTGCCAGCAGTTCCCCCCAACAGCGGCGCACAGATACGCAGTATTTT. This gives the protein CASSSPQQRRTDTQYF.

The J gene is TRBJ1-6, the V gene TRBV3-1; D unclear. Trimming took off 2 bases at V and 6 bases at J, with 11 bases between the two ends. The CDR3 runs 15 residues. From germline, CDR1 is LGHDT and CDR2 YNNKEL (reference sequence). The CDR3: CASSQFLHLNSPLHF. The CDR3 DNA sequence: TGTGCCAGCAGCCAATTCTTACATCTTAATTCACCCCTCCACTTT.

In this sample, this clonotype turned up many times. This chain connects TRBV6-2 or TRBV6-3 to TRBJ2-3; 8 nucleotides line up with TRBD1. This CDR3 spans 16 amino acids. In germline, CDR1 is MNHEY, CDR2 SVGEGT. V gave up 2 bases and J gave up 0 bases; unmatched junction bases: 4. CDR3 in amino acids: CASSYHRGYSTDTQYF. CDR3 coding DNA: TGTGCCAGCAGTTACCACAGGGGGTATAGCACAGATACGCAGTATTTT.

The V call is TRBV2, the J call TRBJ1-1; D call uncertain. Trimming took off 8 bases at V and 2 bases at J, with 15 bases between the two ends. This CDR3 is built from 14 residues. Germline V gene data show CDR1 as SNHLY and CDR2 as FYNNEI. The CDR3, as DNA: TGTGCCAGCCGCGGAGCAGTTCACAACACTGAAGCTTTCTTT. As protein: CASRGAVHNTEAFF. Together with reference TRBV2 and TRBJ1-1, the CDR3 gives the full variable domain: EPEVTQTPSHQVTQMGQEVILRCVPISNHLYFYWYRQILGQKVEFLVSFYNNEISEKSEIFDDQFSVERPDGSNFTLKIRSTKLEDSAMYFCASRGAVHNTEAFFGQGTRLTVV.

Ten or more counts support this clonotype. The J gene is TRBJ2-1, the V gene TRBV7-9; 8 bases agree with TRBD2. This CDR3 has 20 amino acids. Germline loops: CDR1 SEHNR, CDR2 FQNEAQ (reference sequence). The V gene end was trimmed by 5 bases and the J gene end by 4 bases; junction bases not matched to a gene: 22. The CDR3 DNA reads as TGTGCCAGCAGCAGCGCTTGGGACTCCCGGACTAGCTCTGAGTACAATGAGCAGTTCTTC. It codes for CASSSAWDSRTSSEYNEQFF.

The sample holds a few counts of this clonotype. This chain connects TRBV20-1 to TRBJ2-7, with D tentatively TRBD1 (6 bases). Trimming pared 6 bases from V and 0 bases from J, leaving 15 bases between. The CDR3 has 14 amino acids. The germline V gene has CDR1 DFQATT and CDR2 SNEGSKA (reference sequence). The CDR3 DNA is TGCAGTGCGCTGTCCGGGACATCCTCCTACGAGCAGTACTTC. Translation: CSALSGTSSYEQYF.

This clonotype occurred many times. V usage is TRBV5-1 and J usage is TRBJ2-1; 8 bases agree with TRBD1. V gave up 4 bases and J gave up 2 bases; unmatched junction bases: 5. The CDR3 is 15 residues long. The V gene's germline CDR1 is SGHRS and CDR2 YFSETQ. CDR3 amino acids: CASSAGQGPYNEQFF. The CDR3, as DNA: TGCGCCAGCAGCGCAGGACAGGGCCCCTACAATGAGCAGTTCTTC.

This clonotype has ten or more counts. The CDR3 here is CASSGAPTRTGELFF. The CDR3 coding sequence is TGTGCCAGCAGTGGGGCGCCAACCCGGACCGGGGAGCTGTTTTTT. V gene TRBV2 combines with J gene TRBJ2-2; the D is unclear. V lost 4 bases and J 5 bases, leaving 14 bases between the germline ends. CDR1 is SNHLY and CDR2 is FYNNEI in the germline V gene. This CDR3 region has 15 residues.